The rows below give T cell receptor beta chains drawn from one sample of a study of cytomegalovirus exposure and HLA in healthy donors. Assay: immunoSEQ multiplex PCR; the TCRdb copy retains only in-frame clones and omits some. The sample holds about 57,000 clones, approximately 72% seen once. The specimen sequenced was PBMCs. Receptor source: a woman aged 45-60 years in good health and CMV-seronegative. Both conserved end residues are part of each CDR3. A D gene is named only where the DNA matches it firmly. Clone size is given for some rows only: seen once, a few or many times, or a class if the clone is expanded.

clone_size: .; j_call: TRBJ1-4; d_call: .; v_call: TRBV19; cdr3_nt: TGTGCCAGTCAACGAGGACAGAATAATGAAAAACTGTTTTTT; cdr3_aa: CASQRGQNNEKLFF
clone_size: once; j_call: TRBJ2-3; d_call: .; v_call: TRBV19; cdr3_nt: TGTGCCAGTAGTATAACAGGACAGATACTGGCAGATACGCAGTATTTT; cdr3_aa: CASSITGQILADTQYF
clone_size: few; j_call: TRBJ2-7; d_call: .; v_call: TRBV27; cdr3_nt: TGTGCCAGCAGTCCTAACAGGAACTACGAGCAGTACTTC; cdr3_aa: CASSPNRNYEQYF
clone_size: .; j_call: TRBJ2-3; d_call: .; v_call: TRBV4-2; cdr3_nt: TGTGCCAGCAGCGTAAGAGCCGGAAAGAGGGTGGATACGCAGTATTTT; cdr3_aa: CASSVRAGKRVDTQYF
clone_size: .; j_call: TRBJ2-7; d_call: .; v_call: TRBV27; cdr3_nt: TGTGCCAGCAGTTTATCGGCGGACAAGCAGTACGAGCAGTACTTC; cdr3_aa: CASSLSADKQYEQYF
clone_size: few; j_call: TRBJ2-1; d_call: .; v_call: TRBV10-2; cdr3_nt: TGCGCCAGCAGTGACCTCCCCCAGCAGTTCTTC; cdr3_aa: CASSDLPQQFF
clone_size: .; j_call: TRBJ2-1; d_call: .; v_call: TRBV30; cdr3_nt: TGTGCCTGGAGTGTACGAGGGAGCTCCTACAATGAGCAGTTCTTC; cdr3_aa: CAWSVRGSSYNEQFF
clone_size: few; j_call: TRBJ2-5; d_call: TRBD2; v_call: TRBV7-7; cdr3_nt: TGTGCCAGCAGCTTAGGAAGCGGGGGCCAAGAGACCCAGTACTTC; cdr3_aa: CASSLGSGGQETQYF
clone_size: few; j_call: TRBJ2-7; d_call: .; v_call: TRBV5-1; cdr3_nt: TGCGCCAGCACCCCGTCTGGGGTCTGGGGAGGCTACGAGCAGTACTTC; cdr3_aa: CASTPSGVWGGYEQYF
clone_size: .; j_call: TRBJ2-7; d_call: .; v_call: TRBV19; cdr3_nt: TGTGCCAGTAGTATCGCCGGTCTCCGCTCCGAGCAGTACTTC; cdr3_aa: CASSIAGLRSEQYF
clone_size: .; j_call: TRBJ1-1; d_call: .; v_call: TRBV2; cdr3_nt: TGTGCCAGCATGATCGAAGAGGCGGGCACTGAAGCTTTCTTT; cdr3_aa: CASMIEEAGTEAFF
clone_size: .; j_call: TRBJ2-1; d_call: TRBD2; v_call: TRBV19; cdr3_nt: TGTGCCAGTAGGGGTGGGGGACTAGCGGGATACAATGAGCAGTTCTTC; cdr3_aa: CASRGGGLAGYNEQFF
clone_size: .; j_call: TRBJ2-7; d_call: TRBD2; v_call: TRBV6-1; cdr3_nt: TGTGCCAGCAGTGGAGGGTCCACGGTAGCGGGAGGTCGAGCCTACGAGCAGTACTTC; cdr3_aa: CASSGGSTVAGGRAYEQYF
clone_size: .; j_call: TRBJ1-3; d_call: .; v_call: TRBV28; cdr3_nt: TGTGCCAGCAGTTTCCAGGGAAGTGGTGGAAACACCATATATTTT; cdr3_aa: CASSFQGSGGNTIYF
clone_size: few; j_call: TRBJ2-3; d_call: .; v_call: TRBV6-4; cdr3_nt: TGTGCCAGCAAGGGGCCCCTTAGCACAGATACGCAGTATTTT; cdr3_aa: CASKGPLSTDTQYF
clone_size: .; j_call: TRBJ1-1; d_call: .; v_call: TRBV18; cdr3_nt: TGTGCCAGCTCACCACGAGAAGTGAATAATGAAGCTTTCTTT; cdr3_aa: CASSPREVNNEAFF
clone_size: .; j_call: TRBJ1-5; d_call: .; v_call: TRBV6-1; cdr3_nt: TGTGCCACCGGGAGCAATCAGCCCCAGCATTTT; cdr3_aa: CATGSNQPQHF
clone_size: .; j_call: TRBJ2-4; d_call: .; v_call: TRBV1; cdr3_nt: TGCACCAGCAGCCCCGTAGCCAAAAACATTCAGTACTTC; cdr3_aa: CTSSPVAKNIQYF
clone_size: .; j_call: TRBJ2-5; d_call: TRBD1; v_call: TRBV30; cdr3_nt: TGTGCCTGGAGTCCCCGGGACAGCCAAGAGACCCAGTACTTC; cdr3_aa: CAWSPRDSQETQYF
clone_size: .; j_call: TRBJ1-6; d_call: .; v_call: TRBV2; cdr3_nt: TGTGCCATACAGACACGCTCCTATAATTCACCCCTCCACTTT; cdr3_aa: CAIQTRSYNSPLHF
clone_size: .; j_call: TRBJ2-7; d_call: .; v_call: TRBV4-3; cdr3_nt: TGCGCCAGCAGCCAAGAGGTGGTCGCTTCGAGCTCCTACGAGCAGTACTTC; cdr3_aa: CASSQEVVASSSYEQYF
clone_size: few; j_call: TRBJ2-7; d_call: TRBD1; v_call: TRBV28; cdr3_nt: TGTGCCAGCAGTTACAGGGGGCAATACGAGCAGTACTTC; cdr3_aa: CASSYRGQYEQYF